These T cell receptor beta chains were read from a single sample in a study of blood T cell repertoires in COVID-19. Some clones are missing from TCRdb's copy, which holds only in-frame ones; the method was immunoSEQ multiplex PCR. This table holds 65,000 to 85,000 clones, about four fifths found once. Sequencing was carried out using peripheral blood. These receptors were taken from a woman in her fifties or sixties with acute or convalescent COVID-19. Each CDR3 is given without its conserved first and last residue.

J: TRBJ1-1
V: TRBV5-1
CDR3: ASSLALEGRTEAF

J: TRBJ1-6
V: TRBV4-3
CDR3: ASSQDRGVVSPLH

J: TRBJ1-1
V: TRBV18
CDR3: ASSPQTGTEAF

J: TRBJ1-1
V: TRBV6-6
CDR3: ASKLLRDTEAF

J: TRBJ1-1
V: TRBV6-5
CDR3: ASSYSRVIPEAF

J: TRBJ1-3
V: TRBV7-9
CDR3: ASSQGAGNTIY

J: TRBJ2-1
V: TRBV7-6
CDR3: ASSQETSPGGNEQF

J: TRBJ2-3
V: TRBV10-3
CDR3: ATTGNRRDTQY

J: TRBJ1-4
V: TRBV19
CDR3: ASSRDRVREKLF

J: TRBJ2-5
V: TRBV28
CDR3: ATKQGPGRPETQY

J: TRBJ1-2
V: TRBV28
CDR3: ASSLAGGLYGYT

J: TRBJ2-5
V: TRBV24-1
CDR3: ATSDYGTDKETQY

J: TRBJ1-1
V: TRBV28
CDR3: ASSGRNTEAF

J: TRBJ2-5
V: TRBV7-2
CDR3: ASSLEGVTQETQY

J: TRBJ1-5
V: TRBV28
CDR3: ASSLFSGQGTRQPQH

J: TRBJ2-5
V: TRBV6-2/TRBV6-3
CDR3: ASSYAGGPETQY

J: TRBJ1-5
V: TRBV30
CDR3: AWRGQGFNQPQH

J: TRBJ2-3
V: TRBV19
CDR3: ASSMGRSTDTQY

J: TRBJ2-7
V: TRBV28
CDR3: ASSQTYEQY

J: TRBJ1-3
V: TRBV6-6
CDR3: ATRTVGSGNTIY

J: TRBJ1-2
V: TRBV4-3
CDR3: ASSRGQGYGYT

J: TRBJ1-2
V: TRBV25-1
CDR3: ASSEWETGGYT

J: TRBJ1-1
V: TRBV29-1
CDR3: SAQGTNTEAF

J: TRBJ2-1
V: TRBV7-8
CDR3: ASCGDSRDEQF

J: TRBJ2-2
V: TRBV5-1
CDR3: ASSLLGPGVTTGELF

J: TRBJ1-5
V: TRBV5-1
CDR3: ASSYGQDQPQH

J: TRBJ1-4
V: TRBV6-2/TRBV6-3
CDR3: ASSDRVASTNEKLF

J: TRBJ2-3
V: TRBV4-3
CDR3: ASSPLAGGGTDTQY

J: TRBJ1-1
V: TRBV5-1
CDR3: ARSGGGGRQNTEAF

J: TRBJ1-5
V: TRBV7-2
CDR3: ASSLGQGGINQPQH

J: TRBJ2-1
V: TRBV7-3
CDR3: ASSRAQGAYNEQF

J: TRBJ2-3
V: TRBV7-6
CDR3: ASSLDRGWADTQY

J: TRBJ1-6
V: TRBV5-6
CDR3: ASSLVGLYNSPLH

J: TRBJ1-5
V: TRBV6-1
CDR3: ASSEKRGQGGISNQPQH

J: TRBJ1-3
V: TRBV19
CDR3: ASSPQSTVISGNTIY

J: TRBJ2-1
V: TRBV23-1
CDR3: ASSHILNGTRQF

J: TRBJ2-3
V: TRBV14
CDR3: ASSQALPDTQY